This T cell receptor beta chain was recorded in a study of T-cell reconstitution after alpha-beta-depleted transplantation in children. Whole-study results and caveats: The origin of alpha-beta T cells about two months after transplant was reportedly several hundred expanded graft clones. Diversity and T-cell counts at one year after transplant derived mostly from new T cells. After transplant, high TCRbeta diversity at day 60 in some patients arose from surviving recipient T cells and thymic progenitors.

The CDR3 is 15 amino acids. Germline lookup yields CDR1 MNHEY and CDR2 SMNVEV (reference sequence). Trimming took 6 bases from V and 2 from J; bases not matched to a gene: 7. In its sample, this clonotype was seen a few times. Its matching antigen is unknown. The authors prepared the TCRbeta library with unique molecular identifiers. TCRdb analysed the PCR reads with MiXCR anew, one entry per CDR3 protein. The profile covers a few hundred thousand distinct CDR3 sequences, with 10% to 15% appearing a single time and around 2% taken by the ten largest. The source is a male patient younger than 18 who had a stem cell transplant for acute myeloid leukemia, so the T cells may come from the graft donor. The chain joins TRBV27 to TRBJ2-5; 9 nucleotides line up with TRBD1. The sequencing used PBMCs, mostly from graft donor cells, collected 360 days after TCRalphabeta/CD19-depleted stem cell transplant. CDR3: CASRAGQGPQETQYF. The CDR3, as DNA: TGTGCCAGCAGGGCGGGACAGGGCCCTCAAGAGACCCAGTACTTC.